This TCR beta chain appears in the sequencing data of a study of shared clonotypes between healthy human individuals. The study's findings and limits: Clonotypes which were not shared had lower generation probabilities than clonotypes that all four donors shared. The researchers took only blood, and tissue repertoires probably look different.

A note on this clone: The target antigen is unknown.

Method: immunoSEQ multiplex PCR; TCRdb's copy keeps in-frame clones and lacks some. The table has roughly 520,000 clones, around 96% seen once. This CDR3 comprises 14 residues. The V end lost 1 base, the J end lost 0 bases, and 6 bases lay between the germline ends. Per the germline V gene, CDR1 is SGHNT and CDR2 is YYREEE (reference sequence). The sample taken for sequencing was naive CD4+ T cells sorted from blood. Subset given: CD45RA+ positively selected. This sequence joins TRBV5-4 and TRBJ2-3; D call uncertain. This sequence originates from a woman between 25 and 40 years old in good health. The CDR3 here is CASSLSSSTDTQYF. CDR3 bases: TGTGCCAGCAGCTTGAGCTCTAGCACAGATACGCAGTATTTT.